This TCR beta chain comes out of a study of shared clonotypes between healthy human individuals. Study-wide background: Each donor's CD8 memory used one plate, CD8 naive two, each CD4 subset three.

General observations from the study: Compared with memory subsets, naive subsets generally had larger estimated richness. About 5% of naive CD4 clonotypes were shared across four donors.

The CDR3 contains 11 residues. CDR1 MDHEN and CDR2 SYDVKM come from the germline V gene. Trimming shortened V by 7 bases and J by 6 bases, and 7 bases separated the two germline ends. As to this clone: Its antigen is still unknown.

It was at deep level that the assay was run. TCRdb keeps only in-frame clones here, not all; method: immunoSEQ multiplex PCR. In the table there are over 2 million clones, approximately 90% of which are singletons. This chain uses TRBV28 with TRBJ2-1; D remains unclear. This receptor was taken from a man aged 18 to 29 in good health. Some clones in this sample may be carry-over from other donors' samples. The sample comprised naive CD4+ T cells from PBMCs. Subset here: CD45RA+ positively selected. CDR3 coding DNA: TGTGCCAGCAAGTTGGGCAATGAGCAGTTCTTC. Translation gives CASKLGNEQFF.